These 5 T cell receptor beta chains came from one sample sequenced in a study of blood T cell repertoires in COVID-19. Sequenced by immunoSEQ multiplex PCR; TCRdb stores in-frame clones only, minus some. The sample includes approximately 24,000 clones, around 90% seen only once; the top ten take more than 7%. Sequenced input: peripheral blood. These receptor sequences come from a man aged 50-60 years with active COVID-19.

The chain carries TRBV7-8 and TRBJ1-5; 9 bases align to TRBD1. Germline CDR1 reads SGHVS; CDR2 reads FQNEAQ. V shed 1 base and J 7 bases; nucleotides not matched to a gene: 11. CDR3 size: 17 residues. Written as DNA, the CDR3 is TGTGCCAGCAGCTTAGAGTTTATGACAGGGGGGGGACAGCCCCAGCATTTT. Its translation: CASSLEFMTGGGQPQHF.

V gene TRBV20-1 combines with J gene TRBJ2-5; 11 bases align to TRBD2. CDR3 length: 17 residues. V shed 3 bases and J 0 bases; nucleotides not matched to a gene: 9. Per the germline V gene, CDR1 is DFQATT and CDR2 is SNEGSKA (reference sequence). The CDR3 region is CSASTSGSFGYQETQYF. CDR3 nucleotide sequence: TGCAGTGCTAGTACTAGCGGGAGCTTCGGGTACCAAGAGACCCAGTACTTC.

CDR3 nucleotides: TGCGCCAGCAGCCAAGTGTTACTGTCTGGGGCCAACGTCCTGACTTTC. Protein product: CASSQVLLSGANVLTF. V gene TRBV4-1 combines with J gene TRBJ2-6; D gene ambiguous. CDR1 and CDR2 (germline): MGHRA, YSYEKL. This CDR3 has 16 amino acids. V lost 1 base, J lost 1 base, and 8 bases lay in between.

This clone appeared a single time. The chain links TRBV13 to TRBJ2-7, with 8 bases lining up with TRBD1. The germline CDR1 and CDR2 sequences are PRHDT and FYEKMQ (reference sequence). The CDR3 is 15 residues long. Trimming removed 5 bases from V and 2 bases from J; junction bases left unmatched: 8. For the CDR3, the DNA is TGTGCCAGCAGCGCTGCCGGGACAGGAACCTACGAGCAGTACGTC. This gives the protein CASSAAGTGTYEQYV.

The rearrangement joins TRBV5-1 to TRBJ2-2, with 7 bases aligning to TRBD1. There are 17 residues in the CDR3. Germline V gene sequence: CDR1 SGHRS, CDR2 YFSETQ. J was trimmed by 9 bases and V by 4 bases; bases with no gene match: 18. The CDR3 bases are TGCGCCAGCAGCCCCGCGACAGGGCCTGAGGACTTGAGGGAGCTGTTTTTT. It yields the protein CASSPATGPEDLRELFF. The whole variable domain, filled in from reference TRBV5-1 and TRBJ2-2, reads KAGVTQTPRYLIKTRGQQVTLSCSPISGHRSVSWYQQTPGQGLQFLFEYFSETQRNKGNFPGRFSGRQFSNSRSEMNVSTLELGDSALYLCASSPATGPEDLRELFFGEGSRLTVL.